This T cell receptor (beta chain) was captured in a study of immune cell composition in non-small cell lung cancer. The CDR3 loop spans 13 amino acids. The germline V gene encodes CDR1 MNHEY and CDR2 SVGAGI. DNA was extracted from unsorted cell suspensions stored frozen. Note on this clone: Its target is unknown. Sequence at one end of the junction differs from germline and may be a read error.

Method: immunoSEQ multiplex PCR; TCRdb's copy keeps in-frame clones and lacks some. The sample yields roughly 4,000 clones, roughly 77% seen once. Findings and caveats of the study: Adenocarcinomas with higher top tumour-associated clone frequency had more reactive TILs. Smoking pack-years did not significantly correlate with tumour TCR-beta clonality.

The sequenced sample was lung tumor tissue. The chain links TRBV6-5 to TRBJ1-2; no reliable D call. The sequence was obtained from a human donor with non-small cell lung cancer. As DNA, the CDR3 is TGTGCCATCAGTGACGGCCTGCACTATGGCTACACCTTC. Translation: CAISDGLHYGYTF.